This is a list of T cell receptor beta chains from one sample in a study of blood T cell repertoires in COVID-19. TCRdb keeps only in-frame clones here, not all; method: immunoSEQ multiplex PCR. Counted here are tens of thousands of clones, around 92% occurring once; the ten biggest clones make up less than 2.5%. Sequenced: peripheral blood. The origin of the receptors is a human donor in a cohort sampled during active COVID-19. The CDR3 runs from the conserved cysteine through the conserved F or W. The D gene is left open where the match is weak. A row's size may be missing; if present it is once, few, many or a size class.

size: -
V: TRBV28
D: -
J: TRBJ2-7
CDR3: CASSLTRAGASEQYF
DNA: TGTGCCAGCAGTTTAACTAGGGCCGGCGCTAGCGAGCAGTACTTC

size: -
V: TRBV5-1
D: -
J: TRBJ2-7
CDR3: CASSLSDPGQNEQYF
DNA: TGCGCCAGCAGCTTGTCCGACCCGGGACAAAACGAGCAGTACTTC

size: -
V: TRBV4-1
D: -
J: TRBJ1-5
CDR3: CASSQGRYNQPQHF
DNA: TGCGCCAGCAGCCAAGGGAGATACAATCAGCCCCAGCATTTT

size: -
V: TRBV6-5
D: TRBD1
J: TRBJ2-7
CDR3: CASTALQGGSYEQYF
DNA: TGTGCCAGCACTGCGTTACAGGGGGGCTCCTACGAGCAGTACTTC

size: -
V: TRBV6-5
D: TRBD1
J: TRBJ1-3
CDR3: CASIGQVSGNTIYF
DNA: TGTGCCAGCATCGGACAGGTCTCTGGAAACACCATATATTTT

size: -
V: TRBV3-1/TRBV3-2
D: -
J: TRBJ2-2
CDR3: CASSQILTGTGELFF
DNA: TGTGCCAGCAGCCAAATCTTAACGGGCACCGGGGAGCTGTTTTTT

size: -
V: TRBV5-1
D: -
J: TRBJ1-1
CDR3: CASSHKQGSNTEAFF
DNA: TGCGCCAGCAGCCACAAGCAGGGTTCTAACACTGAAGCTTTCTTT

size: -
V: TRBV7-2
D: -
J: TRBJ1-6
CDR3: CASSPGLSSPLHF
DNA: TGTGCCAGCAGTCCCGGACTTAGTTCACCCCTCCACTTT

size: -
V: TRBV6-5
D: TRBD1
J: TRBJ1-5
CDR3: CASNPTGGNQPQHF
DNA: TGTGCCAGCAACCCGACAGGGGGCAATCAGCCCCAGCATTTT

size: -
V: TRBV12-5
D: TRBD2
J: TRBJ2-3
CDR3: CASGLKRGGPDTQYF
DNA: TGTGCTAGTGGTTTGAAACGGGGGGGCCCCGATACGCAGTATTTT

size: -
V: TRBV14
D: TRBD1
J: TRBJ1-1
CDR3: CASSQEVTGVTEAFF
DNA: TGTGCCAGCAGCCAAGAAGTGACAGGGGTTACTGAAGCTTTCTTT

size: -
V: TRBV27
D: -
J: TRBJ2-5
CDR3: CASSFSGMRAVQETQYF
DNA: TGTGCCAGCAGTTTTTCGGGGATGCGGGCGGTCCAAGAGACCCAGTACTTC

size: -
V: TRBV23-1
D: -
J: TRBJ1-2
CDR3: CASSQSPRVINGYTF
DNA: TGCGCCAGCAGTCAATCCCCACGGGTGATAAATGGCTACACCTTC

size: once
V: TRBV5-4
D: TRBD1
J: TRBJ1-6
CDR3: CASSLYTGQGNSPLHF
DNA: TGTGCCAGCAGCTTGTACACGGGACAGGGTAATTCACCCCTCCACTTT

size: -
V: TRBV12-3/TRBV12-4
D: -
J: TRBJ2-4
CDR3: CASSSPGVSIQYF
DNA: TGTGCCAGCAGCTCCCCCGGGGTTTCCATTCAGTACTTC

size: -
V: TRBV2
D: -
J: TRBJ1-5
CDR3: CASLGSGIWQPQHF
DNA: TGTGCCAGCCTAGGGAGCGGGATTTGGCAGCCCCAGCATTTT

size: -
V: TRBV3-1/TRBV3-2
D: TRBD2
J: TRBJ2-5
CDR3: CASSQGAAGGQKTQYF
DNA: TGTGCCAGCAGCCAAGGAGCAGCGGGGGGTCAAAAGACCCAGTACTTC

size: -
V: TRBV5-6
D: -
J: TRBJ1-1
CDR3: CASRGPIGYEQEAFF
DNA: TGTGCCAGCAGGGGGCCGATAGGCTATGAGCAGGAAGCTTTCTTT

size: -
V: TRBV19
D: TRBD2
J: TRBJ2-2
CDR3: CASSIRGDTGELFF
DNA: TGTGCCAGTAGTATTCGGGGGGACACCGGGGAGCTGTTTTTT

size: -
V: TRBV6-2/TRBV6-3
D: TRBD2
J: TRBJ2-2
CDR3: CASSGRRYTGELFF
DNA: TGTGCCAGCAGCGGGAGGCGGTACACCGGGGAGCTGTTTTTT

size: once
V: TRBV7-2
D: TRBD1
J: TRBJ1-5
CDR3: CASSLESGRGVGQPQHF
DNA: TGTGCCAGCAGCTTAGAATCGGGCAGGGGGGTCGGTCAGCCCCAGCATTTT

size: -
V: TRBV5-1
D: -
J: TRBJ2-3
CDR3: CASSLVDYTDTQYF
DNA: TGCGCCAGCAGCTTGGTGGACTACACAGATACGCAGTATTTT

size: -
V: TRBV4-2
D: TRBD2
J: TRBJ2-3
CDR3: CASSPDLTSGSTPSTDTQYF
DNA: TGTGCCAGCAGCCCGGACCTTACTAGCGGGAGTACCCCTAGCACAGATACGCAGTATTTT

size: -
V: TRBV6-6
D: -
J: TRBJ2-7
CDR3: CASTGTRGSYEQYF
DNA: TGTGCCAGTACCGGGACACGGGGCTCCTACGAGCAGTACTTC

size: -
V: TRBV19
D: -
J: TRBJ1-5
CDR3: CASIRSPYSNQPQHF
DNA: TGTGCCAGTATTAGATCTCCTTATAGCAATCAGCCCCAGCATTTT

size: -
V: TRBV10-3
D: -
J: TRBJ2-7
CDR3: CAISEGGGTYEQYF
DNA: TGTGCCATCAGTGAGGGTGGCGGGACCTACGAGCAGTACTTC

size: -
V: TRBV18
D: -
J: TRBJ2-5
CDR3: CASSPQETQYF
DNA: TGTGCCAGCTCCCCGCAAGAGACCCAGTACTTC

size: -
V: TRBV6-6
D: TRBD1
J: TRBJ2-7
CDR3: CASSQRQGWQYF
DNA: TGTGCCAGCAGTCAGCGACAGGGATGGCAGTACTTC